The rows below give T cell receptor beta chains drawn from one sample of a study of blood T cells in healthy people across ages. TCRdb re-called the 5' RACE reads through MiXCR, storing one row per CDR3 protein. The sample holds approximately 780,000 distinct CDR3 sequences, roughly 24% seen once. The sample also formed part of further work on T cells of mothers and their children.

Sequencing was done on a sample of blood. These receptors all come from a boy aged 10-17 years in good health. Both conserved end residues are part of each CDR3. The order of the fields is clone size, V gene, J gene, D gene, CDR3 protein, CDR3 DNA. The D gene is left open where the match is weak. Some rows have no size entry. The others give once, few or many, or a class for an expanded clone.

-	TRBV29-1	TRBJ2-7	-	CSVEGGPGPYEQYF	TGCAGCGTTGAAGGGGGCCCGGGCCCCTACGAGCAGTACTTC
few	TRBV6-1	TRBJ1-1	-	CASRRVGADTEAFF	TGTGCCAGCCGTCGGGTCGGGGCGGACACTGAAGCTTTCTTT
-	TRBV12-3/TRBV12-4	TRBJ2-3	TRBD2	CASSPGLAVADTEYF	TGTGCCAGCAGTCCCGGACTAGCGGTCGCAGATACGGAGTATTTT
-	TRBV24-1	TRBJ2-1	-	CATSDIVGREQFF	TGTGCCACCAGTGATATCGTAGGTAGGGAGCAGTTCTTC
few	TRBV27	TRBJ2-5	-	CASSLVPRRETQYF	TGTGCCAGCAGTTTAGTACCGAGGAGGGAGACCCAGTACTTC
few	TRBV5-1	TRBJ2-7	-	CASKGSREQYF	TGCGCCAGCAAAGGTTCGAGAGAGCAGTACTTC
-	TRBV7-9	TRBJ2-1	-	CASSSDFLNYNEQFF	TGTGCCAGCAGCTCGGACTTTCTAAATTACAATGAGCAGTTCTTC
-	TRBV11-2	TRBJ2-7	TRBD2	CASSSGLARYEQYF	TGTGCCAGCAGCTCCGGACTAGCCCGCTACGAGCAGTACTTC
-	TRBV12-3/TRBV12-4	TRBJ1-2	-	CASDSPGGRGYTF	TGTGCCAGCGATTCGCCGGGGGGCAGGGGCTACACCTTC
-	TRBV14	TRBJ2-3	TRBD2	CASSQDSSGASTDTQYF	TGTGCCAGCAGCCAAGATTCAAGCGGGGCTAGCACAGATACGCAGTATTTT
-	TRBV20-1	TRBJ1-6	-	CSARPPLSSPNSPLHF	TGCAGTGCCCGACCACCCCTGTCTAGCCCGAATTCACCCCTCCACTTT
few	TRBV20-1	TRBJ2-3	TRBD2	CSAFTSGGRTDTQYF	TGCAGTGCTTTTACTAGCGGGGGGCGGACAGATACGCAGTATTTT
many	TRBV6-2/TRBV6-3	TRBJ2-2	-	CASSRGSTGELFF	TGTGCCAGCAGCAGAGGGAGCACCGGGGAGCTGTTTTTT
-	TRBV7-2	TRBJ2-5	TRBD2	CASSLAGPGGYNEQSF	TGTGCCAGCAGCTTAGCGGGCCCGGGGGGTTACAATGAGCAGTCCTTC
once	TRBV5-1	TRBJ2-1	-	CASSLDYASEQFF	TGCGCCAGCAGCTTGGATTACGCCAGTGAGCAGTTCTTC
many	TRBV11-2	TRBJ1-1	-	CASSLDRGDTEAFF	TGTGCCAGCAGCTTAGATCGAGGGGACACTGAAGCTTTCTTT
-	TRBV6-2/TRBV6-3	TRBJ2-7	-	CASSYEGSEQYF	TGTGCCAGCAGTTACGAGGGTAGCGAGCAGTACTTC
-	TRBV29-1	TRBJ1-4	TRBD1	CSVGDRATNEKLFF	TGCAGCGTGGGGGACAGGGCGACTAATGAAAAACTGTTTTTT
few	TRBV5-1	TRBJ1-4	-	CASSLGVPDEYEKLFF	TGCGCCAGCAGCTTGGGGGTACCCGACGAATATGAAAAACTGTTTTTT
few	TRBV27	TRBJ2-7	TRBD2	CASSLFPSGYEQYF	TGTGCCAGCAGTTTATTCCCTAGCGGCTACGAGCAGTACTTC
few	TRBV7-9	TRBJ1-5	-	CASSGDRSSQPQHF	TGTGCCAGCAGCGGGGATAGGAGCAGTCAGCCCCAGCATTTT